A selection of T cell receptor beta chains follows, all from one sample in a study of blood T cell repertoires in COVID-19. Measured with immunoSEQ multiplex PCR; TCRdb has only the in-frame clones, and not every one. The table has 100,000 to 150,000 clones, approximately 82% seen once. Sequencing was performed on peripheral blood. The receptors derive from a man aged 35 to 55 with active or convalescent COVID-19. The CDR3 runs from the conserved cysteine through the conserved F or W. D genes are given only for firm matches. Some rows mark clone size as missing; the rest say once, few, many or name a class of expanded clone.

j_gene | abundance | v_gene | d_gene | CDR3nt | CDR3aa
TRBJ1-2 | NA | TRBV6-5 | NA | TGTGCCAGCTTCGGGGTGCGGGGCTACACCTTC | CASFGVRGYTF
TRBJ1-4 | few | TRBV21-1 | NA | TGTGCCAGCAGCAAAATCCGAGATAATGAAAAACTGTTTTTT | CASSKIRDNEKLFF
TRBJ2-4 | NA | TRBV4-2 | TRBD1 | TGTGCCAGCAGCCAAGATGGACAGGGGGCGGAAGCCAAAAACATTCAGTACTTC | CASSQDGQGAEAKNIQYF
TRBJ2-1 | NA | TRBV28 | TRBD1 | TGTGCCAGCAGAAAGGGGGCCGGCGAGCAGTTCTTC | CASRKGAGEQFF
TRBJ2-1 | NA | TRBV6-2/TRBV6-3 | TRBD1 | TGTGCCAGCAGTTACAGGGCCGGGACAGCCTACAATGAGCAGTTCTTC | CASSYRAGTAYNEQFF
TRBJ1-2 | NA | TRBV19 | TRBD1 | TGTGCCAGTAGTCTGACAGGGGACTATGGCTACACCTTC | CASSLTGDYGYTF
TRBJ2-5 | NA | TRBV9 | TRBD1 | TGTGCCAGCGTGGGACAAACGACTGAACAGGGGGCCCGGGAGACCCAGTACTTC | CASVGQTTEQGARETQYF
TRBJ2-5 | NA | TRBV4-1 | TRBD1 | TGCGCCAGCAGCCTTGTTCCCGGACAGGGATTACAAGAGACCCAGTACTTC | CASSLVPGQGLQETQYF
TRBJ1-5 | NA | TRBV6-2/TRBV6-3 | TRBD1 | TGTGCCAGCAGCAGGGGGAACATCAATCAGCCCCAGCATTTT | CASSRGNINQPQHF
TRBJ2-2 | NA | TRBV5-1 | TRBD1 | TGCGCCAGCAGCCCACCCGGGACAGGGGCCTTTAGGGAGCTGTTTTTT | CASSPPGTGAFRELFF
TRBJ2-2 | NA | TRBV2 | TRBD1 | TGTGCCACGACAGGGGAGGTCACCGGGGAGCTGTTTTTT | CATTGEVTGELFF
TRBJ2-2 | NA | TRBV18 | NA | TGTGCCAGCTCACCACTAAGCACGGGGTTGGTGACCGGGGAGCTGTTTTTT | CASSPLSTGLVTGELFF
TRBJ2-1 | NA | TRBV10-3 | NA | TGTGCCACACAGGGTCCTACAAATGAGCAGTTCTTC | CATQGPTNEQFF
TRBJ2-6 | few | TRBV29-1 | NA | TGCAGCGTCGGGAGTACAGGGGCCAACGTCCTGACTTTC | CSVGSTGANVLTF
TRBJ2-7 | NA | TRBV3-1/TRBV3-2 | TRBD2 | TGTGCCACCTATACCGGGACTAGAGGAGACGAGCAGTACTTC | CATYTGTRGDEQYF
TRBJ2-2 | NA | TRBV5-4 | NA | TGTGCCAGCAGTAAGGGGACCGGGGAGCTGTTTTTT | CASSKGTGELFF
TRBJ2-1 | NA | TRBV7-6 | TRBD2 | TGTGCCAGCAGCGCAACTAGCGGGGGGGCTTACAATGAGCAGTTCTTC | CASSATSGGAYNEQFF
TRBJ2-2 | once | TRBV5-8 | NA | TGTGCCAGCAGCTTGGAGCGAACCGGGGAGCTGTTTTTT | CASSLERTGELFF
TRBJ1-3 | NA | TRBV13 | NA | TGTGCCAGCAGCTTAGGACAGAAAGGAAACACCATATATTTT | CASSLGQKGNTIYF
TRBJ2-5 | NA | TRBV4-3 | TRBD2 | TGCGCCAGCAGCCAAGAAGTCGGGGGGGCCGGGGCGACCCAGTACTTC | CASSQEVGGAGATQYF
TRBJ2-5 | few | TRBV5-1 | NA | TGCGCCAGCAGCCCAACCCAGGGGAGTAAGACCCAGTACTTC | CASSPTQGSKTQYF
TRBJ2-1 | NA | TRBV29-1 | TRBD2 | TGCAGCGCTGATAGCGGGGGCTACAATGAGCAGTTCTTC | CSADSGGYNEQFF
TRBJ1-5 | once | TRBV5-1 | TRBD1 | TGCGCCAGCAGCCCTGGTACAGGGGGCAGTCAGCCCCAGCATTTT | CASSPGTGGSQPQHF
TRBJ1-1 | NA | TRBV19 | NA | TGTGCCAGTAGTATAGGTGGCAGAGGGTCCACTGAAGCTTTCTTT | CASSIGGRGSTEAFF
TRBJ2-1 | NA | TRBV3-1/TRBV3-2 | TRBD2 | TGTGCCAGCAGCCAAGGCGGGGGTTTTGGGGATGAGCAGTTCTTC | CASSQGGGFGDEQFF
TRBJ2-4 | NA | TRBV27 | NA | TGTGCCAGCAGTACTACAGGGTTGAGCGTCCTAGGGCAAGCCCAAAACATTCAGTACTTC | CASSTTGLSVLGQAQNIQYF
TRBJ2-1 | NA | TRBV5-1 | TRBD2 | TGCGCCACCCGCGGGGGTCCCTCCTACAATGAGCAGTTCTTC | CATRGGPSYNEQFF
TRBJ1-2 | NA | TRBV3-1/TRBV3-2 | TRBD1 | TGTGCCAGCAGCTCAACTCCGGGACAGGGGGTTAGAGGCTACACCTTC | CASSSTPGQGVRGYTF
TRBJ1-1 | NA | TRBV4-3 | NA | TGCGCCAGCAGCCAAGAACCCTCCCGGGTATTTTTGACTGAAGCTTTCTTT | CASSQEPSRVFLTEAFF
TRBJ1-1 | NA | TRBV19 | NA | TGTGCCAGTACCTCAGCGCCCACTGAAGCTTTCTTT | CASTSAPTEAFF
TRBJ1-3 | NA | TRBV6-1 | NA | TGTGCCAGCAGTGAAGGGACTCTGGAAGGAAACACCATATATTTT | CASSEGTLEGNTIYF
TRBJ2-3 | NA | TRBV9 | TRBD1 | TGTGCCAGCAGCGTGGACAGGGGGAGTACAGATACGCAGTATTTT | CASSVDRGSTDTQYF
TRBJ2-3 | NA | TRBV5-1 | NA | TGCGCCAGCAGCCAGGAAACAGATACGCAGTATTTT | CASSQETDTQYF
TRBJ1-2 | NA | TRBV19 | NA | TGTGCCAGTAGTACGACCTCGGGACACAGTAACTATGGCTACACCTTC | CASSTTSGHSNYGYTF
TRBJ2-7 | NA | TRBV6-6 | TRBD1 | TGTGCCAGCAGGTCCCCGACAGGGGGCGCTTCCTACGAGCAGTACTTC | CASRSPTGGASYEQYF
TRBJ2-1 | NA | TRBV5-1 | NA | TGCGCCAGCAGCCCGGGGGACTCCTACAATGAGCAGTTCTTC | CASSPGDSYNEQFF